Listed below are T cell receptor beta chains from one sample, sequenced in a study of T cell responses to AZD1222 COVID-19 vaccine. Clones were sequenced by immunoSEQ multiplex PCR, and TCRdb holds only the in-frame ones, with some missing. Of under 110,000 clones in the sample, about 90% were seen once. Here the sequenced sample was peripheral blood, taken 28 days after the second AZD1222 dose. The receptors come from an adult who received the AZD1222 COVID-19 vaccine. Each CDR3 is given with its conserved first and last residue. D genes are given only for firm matches. Clone size, where shown, is once, few, many, or a class for clones that have expanded.

TRBD2,TRBJ2-7,.,TRBV6-5,TGTGCCAGCAGTTACTCGCTAGCGGGGGGGTATGAGCAGTACTTC,CASSYSLAGGYEQYF
TRBD1,TRBJ1-4,.,TRBV4-3,TGCGCCAGCAGCCAAGGCTGGGGACAGGGGGCTGAAAAACTGTTTTTT,CASSQGWGQGAEKLFF
TRBD1,TRBJ2-7,.,TRBV5-6,TGTGCCAGCAGCTTTGTGGACAGGGGGCTCGACGAGCAGTACTTC,CASSFVDRGLDEQYF
TRBD2,TRBJ2-3,few,TRBV5-4,TGTGCCAGCAGCTTGGGGCTAGCGGGGGGGGAAGATACGCAGTATTTT,CASSLGLAGGEDTQYF
.,TRBJ2-7,.,TRBV6-5,TGTGCCAGCAGTTCCCCCCTAACAGGGTCCCACGAGCAGTACTTC,CASSSPLTGSHEQYF
.,TRBJ1-5,.,TRBV15,TGTGCCACCACTTATAGGGGGATCCAACTCTATAGCAATCAGCCCCAGCATTTT,CATTYRGIQLYSNQPQHF
TRBD1,TRBJ1-2,.,TRBV4-1,TGCGCCAGCAGCTCGACGGGACAGGACTATGGCTACACCTTC,CASSSTGQDYGYTF
.,TRBJ1-6,.,TRBV6-5,TGTGCCAGCAGTTACGGCGGCAGGTTTAATTCACCCCTCCACTTT,CASSYGGRFNSPLHF
.,TRBJ2-1,.,TRBV4-2,TGTGCCAGCAGCCAAGATCGGACTCCCACATCCTACAATGAGCAGTTCTTC,CASSQDRTPTSYNEQFF
TRBD1,TRBJ2-7,.,TRBV11-1,TGTGCCAGCAGCTTTCCGGGACAGGGGTACGAGCAGTACTTC,CASSFPGQGYEQYF
TRBD1,TRBJ1-2,.,TRBV4-3,TGCGCCAGCAGCCAACGGACAGGGGACTATGGCTACACCTTC,CASSQRTGDYGYTF
TRBD1,TRBJ2-7,.,TRBV18,TGTGCCAGCTCACCACCAGGACAGGGGTATACGCAGTACTTC,CASSPPGQGYTQYF
.,TRBJ2-7,.,TRBV24-1,TGTGCCACCAGTGATCCCATTTACGAGCAGTACTTC,CATSDPIYEQYF
TRBD1,TRBJ1-5,.,TRBV6-5,TGTGCCAGCAGAAGGGACAGGGCCGGGCCCCAGCATTTT,CASRRDRAGPQHF
.,TRBJ1-2,.,TRBV18,TGTGCCAGCTCACCGGAAGCAGATATTAACTATGGCTACACCTTC,CASSPEADINYGYTF
TRBD1,TRBJ2-3,.,TRBV7-2,TGTGCCAGCAGCTTAGGGACAGGGGGGAATACGCAGTATTTT,CASSLGTGGNTQYF
.,TRBJ1-1,once,TRBV30,TGTGCCTGGAGGATGAACACTGAAGCTTTCTTT,CAWRMNTEAFF
TRBD1,TRBJ2-1,once,TRBV6-4,TGTGCCAGCAGTGACTCGGGGACAGGGTCCTACAATGAGCAGTTCTTC,CASSDSGTGSYNEQFF
.,TRBJ2-7,.,TRBV2,TGTGCCAGCAGCCGGGACCGCGGCTACGAGCAGTACTTC,CASSRDRGYEQYF
TRBD2,TRBJ2-3,.,TRBV9,TGTGCCAGCAGCGTAGAACAGCGGGGGATCACAGATACGCAGTATTTT,CASSVEQRGITDTQYF
.,TRBJ2-5,.,TRBV4-3,TGCGCCAGCAGCCAAGAGGGATCCTGGGTGCAAGAGACCCAGTACTTC,CASSQEGSWVQETQYF
.,TRBJ2-7,.,TRBV2,TGTGCCAGCAGTGAAGGCGGGGGCCACTACGAGCAGTACTTC,CASSEGGGHYEQYF
.,TRBJ2-7,.,TRBV15,TGTGCCACCAGCAGAGAGGGGTACGAGCAGTACTTC,CATSREGYEQYF
.,TRBJ1-3,.,TRBV20-1,TGCAGTGCTAGTCCTGCTGCTACTGGAAACACCATATATTTT,CSASPAATGNTIYF
.,TRBJ2-2,.,TRBV27,TGTGCCAGCAGTTTAGGGGACACCGGGGAGCTGTTTTTT,CASSLGDTGELFF
.,TRBJ1-2,.,TRBV5-4,TGTGCCAGCAGCCCGGACAGAAACTATGGCTACACCTTC,CASSPDRNYGYTF
TRBD1,TRBJ2-7,.,TRBV7-2,TGTGCCAGCAGCTCACCTAGTGGACAGGCTCGCTACGAGCAGTACTTC,CASSSPSGQARYEQYF
.,TRBJ2-5,.,TRBV5-1,TGCGCCAGCAGCTTGCAGGCAGGAGGAGAGACCCAGTACTTC,CASSLQAGGETQYF
.,TRBJ2-7,.,TRBV12-3/TRBV12-4,TGTGCCAGCACCCAGCAGTACTTC,CASTQQYF
.,TRBJ2-5,.,TRBV6-6,TGTGCCAGCAGTTACAGGACACTGCAAGAGACCCAGTACTTC,CASSYRTLQETQYF
TRBD1,TRBJ1-5,.,TRBV7-6,TGTGCCAGCAGCTTAGTGCCCGGGGACAGGAGCAATCAGCCCCAGCATTTT,CASSLVPGDRSNQPQHF
.,TRBJ1-4,.,TRBV4-1,TGCGCCAGCAGCCAAGATCCGGGGGATGAAAAACTGTTTTTT,CASSQDPGDEKLFF
.,TRBJ2-1,.,TRBV12-5,TGTGCTAGTGGTTTGGGGGGACGCGACAATGAGCAGTTCTTC,CASGLGGRDNEQFF
TRBD1,TRBJ1-1,.,TRBV11-3,TGTGCCAGCAGCCCTCGGGACAGAGGGAACACTGAAGCTTTCTTT,CASSPRDRGNTEAFF
.,TRBJ1-5,.,TRBV19,TGTGCCAGTAGTTCGCGGGTGGGGCGGACAAATCAGCCCCAGCATTTT,CASSSRVGRTNQPQHF